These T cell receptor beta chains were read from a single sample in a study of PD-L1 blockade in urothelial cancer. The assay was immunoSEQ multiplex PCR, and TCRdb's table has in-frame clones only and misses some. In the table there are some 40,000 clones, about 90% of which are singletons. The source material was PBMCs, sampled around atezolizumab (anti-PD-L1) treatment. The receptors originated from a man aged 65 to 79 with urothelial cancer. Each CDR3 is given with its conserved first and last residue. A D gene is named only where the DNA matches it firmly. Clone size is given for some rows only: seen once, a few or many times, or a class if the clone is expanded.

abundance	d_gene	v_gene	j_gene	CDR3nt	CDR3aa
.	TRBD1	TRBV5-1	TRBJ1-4	TGCGCCAGCAGCCGGGGACAGGGGAATGAAAAACTGTTTTTT	CASSRGQGNEKLFF
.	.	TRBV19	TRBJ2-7	TGTGCCAGTAGTATAGAGGTCAGCGGGTTTGGCGAGCAGTACTTC	CASSIEVSGFGEQYF
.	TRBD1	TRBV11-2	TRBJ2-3	TGTGCCAGCAGCTTAACCCCCACGCGGCAGGGGGCGGCAGATACGCAGTATTTT	CASSLTPTRQGAADTQYF
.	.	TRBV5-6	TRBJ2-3	TGTGCCAGCAGCTTGGGAGAGGGTTTAGATACGCAGTATTTT	CASSLGEGLDTQYF
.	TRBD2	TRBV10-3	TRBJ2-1	TGTGCCATCAGTGGGACGGGCGCGGGAGATGAGCAGTTCTTC	CAISGTGAGDEQFF
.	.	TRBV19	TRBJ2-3	TGTGCCAGTAGTCGAGGACTTAGGACAGATACGCAGTATTTT	CASSRGLRTDTQYF
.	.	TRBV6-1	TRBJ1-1	TGTGCCAGCGGACAGCAGATGAACACTGAAGCTTTCTTT	CASGQQMNTEAFF
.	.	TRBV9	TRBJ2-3	TGTGCCAGCAGCGGACAGGAGACAGATACGCAGTATTTT	CASSGQETDTQYF
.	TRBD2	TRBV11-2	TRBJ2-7	TGTGCCAGCAGCCCCAGTTGGGGCGGGAGATCCTACGAGCAGTACTTC	CASSPSWGGRSYEQYF
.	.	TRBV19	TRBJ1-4	TGTGCCAGTAGACGGAAGGGAGGAGGTGAAAAACTGTTTTTT	CASRRKGGGEKLFF
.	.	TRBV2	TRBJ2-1	TGTGCCAGCAGTGAAGAGCGGACAGTCGGTGAGCAGTTCTTC	CASSEERTVGEQFF
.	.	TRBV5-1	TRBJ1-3	TGCGCCAGCAGCTTGGAGAGCGCAGGGGTGTTTGGAAACACCATATATTTT	CASSLESAGVFGNTIYF
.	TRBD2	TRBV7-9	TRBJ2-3	TGTGCCAGCAGCTTAGCTCGGCTAGCGGGAGTGGCAGATACGCAGTATTTT	CASSLARLAGVADTQYF
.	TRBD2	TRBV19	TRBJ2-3	TGTGCCAGTAGTACCCGACTAGCGGGAGTGGCAGATACGCAGTATTTT	CASSTRLAGVADTQYF
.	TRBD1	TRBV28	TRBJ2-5	TGTGCCAGCAGCAGGGGACAGGGGGCCAGGATGACCCAGTACTTC	CASSRGQGARMTQYF
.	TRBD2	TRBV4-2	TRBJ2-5	TGTGCCAGCAGCCAAGATCTCCTAGCGGGCCTGACCCAAGAGACCCAGTACTTC	CASSQDLLAGLTQETQYF
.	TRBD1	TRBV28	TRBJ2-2	TGTGCCAGCAGTTCTCCAGGGGGCTCCACCGGGGAGCTGTTTTTT	CASSSPGGSTGELFF
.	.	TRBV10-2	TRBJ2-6	TGCGCCAGCAGTTGGGAGCTCACTTCTCAAAGTCGGGCCAACGTCCTGACTTTC	CASSWELTSQSRANVLTF
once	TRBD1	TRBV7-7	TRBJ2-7	TGTGCCAGCAGCATTTCACAGGGGGCGGGCGAGCAGTACTTC	CASSISQGAGEQYF
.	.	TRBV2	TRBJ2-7	TGTGCCAGCAGCCGCCCTCGGAGCTCCTACGAGCAGTACTTC	CASSRPRSSYEQYF
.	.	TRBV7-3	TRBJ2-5	TGTGCCAGCAGTCGTGGACAGCAAGAGACCCAGTACTTC	CASSRGQQETQYF
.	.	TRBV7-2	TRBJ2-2	TGTGCCAGCACCTCGATCTCACAGGGCAAGCTGTTTTTT	CASTSISQGKLFF
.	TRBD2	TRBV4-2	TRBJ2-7	TGTGCCAGCAGCGAAACTAGCGAACGGTCCTACGAGCAGTACTTC	CASSETSERSYEQYF
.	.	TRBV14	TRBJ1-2	TGTGCCAGCAGCCAAGAATATGTTGATGGCTACACCTTC	CASSQEYVDGYTF
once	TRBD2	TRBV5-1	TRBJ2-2	TGCGCCAGCAGTCGACTAGCGGAGAACACCGGGGAGCTGTTTTTT	CASSRLAENTGELFF
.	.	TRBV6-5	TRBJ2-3	TGTGCCAGCAGTTACTCGGCGGGGACAGATACGCAGTATTTT	CASSYSAGTDTQYF
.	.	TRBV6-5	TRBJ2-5	TGTGCCAGCAGTTACTACAGGGCGCAAGAGACCCAGTACTTC	CASSYYRAQETQYF
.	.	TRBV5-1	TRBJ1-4	TGCGCCAGCAGCTTGGTGGGGCAGGGAATGAGTGAAAAACTGTTTTTT	CASSLVGQGMSEKLFF
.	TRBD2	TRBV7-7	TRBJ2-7	TGTGCCAGCAGCCCACTAGCGCCGTACGAGCAGTACTTC	CASSPLAPYEQYF
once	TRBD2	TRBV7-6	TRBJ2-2	TGTGCCAGCAGCCGACTAGCGGGAGACACCGGGGAGCTGTTTTTT	CASSRLAGDTGELFF
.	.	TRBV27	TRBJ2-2	TGTGCCAGTCGTGGGTCAGGGATGGAAAGCGGGGAGCTGTTTTTT	CASRGSGMESGELFF
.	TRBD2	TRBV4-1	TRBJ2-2	TGCGCCAGCAGCCAATTAAATCGGGGGACTACCCCCACCGGGGAGCTGTTTTTT	CASSQLNRGTTPTGELFF
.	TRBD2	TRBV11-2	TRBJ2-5	TGTGCCAGCAGCTTAGGCGGGAGGGCCTGGGAGACCCAGTACTTC	CASSLGGRAWETQYF
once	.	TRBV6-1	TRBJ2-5	TGTGCCAGCAGGCCCAACAGTCAAGAGACCCAGTACTTC	CASRPNSQETQYF
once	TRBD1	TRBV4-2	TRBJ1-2	TGTGCCAGCAGCCAAGTCCCCGCCGGGACAGGGTATGGCTACACCTTC	CASSQVPAGTGYGYTF
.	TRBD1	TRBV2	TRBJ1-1	TGTGCCAGCAGTGACCCCGGGACAGGCTTTTTGGGGAACACTGAAGCTTTCTTT	CASSDPGTGFLGNTEAFF
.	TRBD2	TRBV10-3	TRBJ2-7	TGTGCCATCGCCGGGACTAGTAACGAGCAGTACTTC	CAIAGTSNEQYF
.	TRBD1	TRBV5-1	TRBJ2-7	TGCGCCAGCAGCTTGGTGGGGACAGGACTTCACTACGAGCAGTACTTC	CASSLVGTGLHYEQYF
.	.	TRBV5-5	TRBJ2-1	TGTGCCAGCAATCTGGGTGGGGGCGGCAATGAGCAGTTCTTC	CASNLGGGGNEQFF
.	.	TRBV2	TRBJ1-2	TGTGCCAGCAGCCCACTTGTACGACAGTCCGTCTATTTC	CASSPLVRQSVYF
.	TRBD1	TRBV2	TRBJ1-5	TGTGCCAGCACACGGGACAGCATTAGTCAGCCCCAGCATTTT	CASTRDSISQPQHF
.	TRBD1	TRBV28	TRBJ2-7	TGTGCCAGCAGCGCCCATGGACAGGGAAATAACGAGCAGTACTTC	CASSAHGQGNNEQYF
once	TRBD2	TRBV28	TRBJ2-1	TGTGCCAGCAGTTTATTAACGGGAGGACACAATGAGCAGTTCTTC	CASSLLTGGHNEQFF
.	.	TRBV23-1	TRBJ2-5	TGCGCCAGCAGTCAATCAATCCCAACATTCCAAGAGACCCAGTACTTC	CASSQSIPTFQETQYF
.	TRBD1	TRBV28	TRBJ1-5	TGTGCCAGCAGTCATACAGGGGGAAATCAGCCCCAGCATTTT	CASSHTGGNQPQHF
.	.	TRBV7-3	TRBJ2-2	TGTGCCAGCAGTCTCGACAGGAACGGGGAGCTGTTTTTT	CASSLDRNGELFF
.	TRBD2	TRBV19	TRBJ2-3	TGTGCCAGTAGATCAGGACTAGCGGTAGATACGCAGTATTTT	CASRSGLAVDTQYF
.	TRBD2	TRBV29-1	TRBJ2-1	TGCAGCGTCTCCCCGGGACTAGCGGCTAAGAGCTCCTACAATGAGCAGTTCTTC	CSVSPGLAAKSSYNEQFF